The clone carrying this T cell receptor (beta chain) was picked up many times. Its target is not known. V was shortened by 2 bases and J by 4 bases, with 11 bases between the two germline ends. The germline V gene has CDR1 LGHDT and CDR2 YNNKEL (reference sequence). CDR3 size: 15 residues. Unique molecular identifiers were in the cDNA, with template-switch universal primer binding. TCRdb reprocessed the 5' RACE reads with MiXCR, giving one entry per CDR3 protein. The sample lists 100,000 to 110,000 distinct CDR3 sequences; 5.9% were seen once. This record belongs to a study of identical twins. Study findings and constraints: Models predicted too little out-of-frame TCR alpha sharing in monozygotic twins. While abundant cord blood beta clonotypes carried fewer insertions, memory repertoires showed no such pattern. These conclusions were based on statistical analysis (cross-sectional, not following the same donors).

Material for sequencing was memory T cells sorted from blood. The TCR comes from a woman in her fifties or sixties in good health. This chain connects TRBV3-1 to TRBJ2-2, with D possibly being TRBD1 (6 bases). CDR3 region: CASSQTDSTTGELFF. The CDR3 bases are TGTGCCAGCAGCCAAACGGACAGTACCACCGGGGAGCTGTTTTTT.